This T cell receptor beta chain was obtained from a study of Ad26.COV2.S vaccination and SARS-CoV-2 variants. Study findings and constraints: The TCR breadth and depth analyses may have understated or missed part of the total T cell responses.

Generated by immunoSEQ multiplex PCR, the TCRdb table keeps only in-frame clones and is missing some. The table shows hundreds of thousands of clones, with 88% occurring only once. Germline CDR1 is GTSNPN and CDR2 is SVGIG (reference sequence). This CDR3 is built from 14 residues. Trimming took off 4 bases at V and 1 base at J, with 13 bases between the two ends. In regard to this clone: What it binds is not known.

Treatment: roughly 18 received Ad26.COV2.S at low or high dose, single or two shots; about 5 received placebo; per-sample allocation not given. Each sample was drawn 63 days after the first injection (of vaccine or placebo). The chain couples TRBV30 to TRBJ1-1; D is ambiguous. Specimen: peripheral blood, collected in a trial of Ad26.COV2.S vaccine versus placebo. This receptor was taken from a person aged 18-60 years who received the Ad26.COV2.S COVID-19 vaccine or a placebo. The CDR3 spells CAWTKRAENTEAFF. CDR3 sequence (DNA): TGTGCCTGGACGAAAAGGGCGGAGAACACTGAAGCTTTCTTT. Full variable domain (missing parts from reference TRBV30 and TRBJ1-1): SQTIHQWPATLVQPVGSPLSLECTVEGTSNPNLYWYRQAAGRGLQLLFYSVGIGQISSEVPQNLSASRPQDRQFILSSKKLLLSDSGFYLCAWTKRAENTEAFFGQGTRLTVV.